This passage covers 8 T cell receptor beta chains from one sample sequenced in a study of blood T cell repertoires in COVID-19. Sequenced by immunoSEQ multiplex PCR; TCRdb stores in-frame clones only, minus some. This repertoire shows 96,000 or so clones, over 75% found once; its top ten account for 2.9%. The sample comprised peripheral blood. Receptors originate from a woman older than 75 with acute or convalescent COVID-19.

The chain has TRBV21-1 and TRBJ1-1; the DNA was not used to check the table's D call, TRBD1. TRBV21-1 is classified as a pseudogene. This CDR3 is built from 15 residues. CDR3 DNA sequence: TGTGCCAGCAGCAAAGCGCAGGGCCCGAACACTGAAGCTTTCTTT. It yields the protein CASSKAQGPNTEAFF.

The chain combines TRBV12-5 with TRBJ2-4; possible D gene TRBD1, 6 bases. V dropped 6 bases and J dropped 8 bases, with 20 bases sitting between them. CDR3 length: 15 amino acids. Germline V lookup: CDR1 LGHNT, CDR2 FRNRAP. The CDR3 DNA sequence: TGTGCTAGTGGACCCCGGGACATCCGTGGGGACATTCAGTACTTC. This encodes CASGPRDIRGDIQYF.

The chain combines TRBV27 with TRBJ1-1, with D uncertain. The CDR3 is 13 amino acids. Trimming took off 5 bases at V and 10 bases at J, with 17 bases between the two ends. Germline V gene lookup returns CDR1 MNHEY and CDR2 SMNVEV (reference sequence). This CDR3 reads CASSPVRDTAAFF. CDR3 sequence (DNA): TGTGCCAGCAGTCCCGTGAGGGATACGGCAGCTTTCTTT.

The genes are TRBV3-1 (or the pseudogene TRBV3-2) and TRBJ1-5; D call uncertain. The CDR3 runs to 13 residues. V lost 2 bases to trimming and J lost 7 bases, with 9 bases between them. Looked up from germline, CDR1 is LGHDT and CDR2 is YNNKEL (reference sequence). For the CDR3, the DNA is TGTGCCAGCAGCCAAAAGCGGGGACAGCCCCAGCATTTT. Translated, it gives CASSQKRGQPQHF.

This clone was counted a single time. The chain couples TRBV11-2 to TRBJ2-1; TRBD1 matches 8 bases. Germline V gene sequence: CDR1 SGHAT, CDR2 FQNNGV. The CDR3 covers 17 residues. The junction had 8 bases not matched to a gene; V was cut back by 4 bases and J by 0 bases. The CDR3 DNA follows: TGTGCCAGCAGCTCCTTTTACAGGGGGAGCTCCTACAATGAGCAGTTCTTC. Protein product: CASSSFYRGSSYNEQFF.

The chain is built from TRBV5-4 and TRBJ1-5; no firm D call. Per germline, CDR1 SGHNT and CDR2 YYREEE (reference sequence). The CDR3 runs 14 residues. Trimming left V 4 bases short and J 7 bases short, with 15 bases between. The CDR3 DNA follows: TGTGCCAGCAGCGAAGCCCCACAGCAACAGCCCCAGCATTTT. Translated: CASSEAPQQQPQHF.

The chain uses TRBV5-6 and TRBJ2-7; D is possibly TRBD2 (6 bases). The CDR3 consists of 13 residues. Per germline, CDR1 SGHDT and CDR2 YYEEEE. Trimming shortened V by 0 bases and J by 4 bases, and 8 bases separated the two germline ends. The CDR3 here is CASSLGGLYEQYF. For the CDR3, the DNA is TGTGCCAGCAGCTTGGGCGGACTATACGAGCAGTACTTC.

This rearrangement joins TRBV4-1 to TRBJ2-1, with 10 bases fitting TRBD2. The V gene end was trimmed by 1 base and the J gene end by 7 bases; junction bases not matched to a gene: 7. The V gene's germline CDR1 is MGHRA and CDR2 YSYEKL. The CDR3 covers 16 residues. The CDR3 here is CASSQVATSGVNEQFF. The CDR3 region has the DNA TGCGCCAGCAGCCAAGTGGCCACTAGCGGGGTGAATGAGCAGTTCTTC.